Following are 4 T cell receptor beta chains from one sample sequenced in a study of blood T cell repertoires in COVID-19. Profiling relied on immunoSEQ multiplex PCR, and the TCRdb table lists in-frame clones only, not all of them. The profile covers 95,000 to 150,000 clones, with around nine tenths appearing a single time and approximately 2.3% taken by the ten largest. Sequencing input: peripheral blood. The receptor source for this set is a woman aged 50 to 60 with acute or convalescent COVID-19.

CDR3 bases: TGTGCCAGTAGTACTCAGGGGGCCACTGAAGCTTTCTTT. Encoded protein: CASSTQGATEAFF. This sequence joins TRBV19 and TRBJ1-1; 8 nucleotides agree with TRBD1. After removal of 4 bases from V and 4 bases from J, the junction contained 2 bases not matched to a gene. This CDR3 has 13 residues. Germline V gene lookup returns CDR1 LNHDA and CDR2 SQIVND (reference sequence).

The rearrangement links TRBV10-3 to TRBJ2-3; the match to TRBD1 covers 7 bases. V dropped 5 bases and J dropped 0; count of bases not matched to a gene: 5. CDR1 and CDR2 from the germline V gene are ENHRY and SYGVKD. CDR3 size: 15 residues. As DNA, the CDR3 is TGTGCCATCAGTAATCGACAGGGTAGCACAGATACGCAGTATTTT. Protein sequence: CAISNRQGSTDTQYF.

This clone was counted at least ten times. CDR3 amino acids: CASSLNGELAEDNEQFF. CDR3 sequence (DNA): TGTGCCAGCAGCTTAAATGGCGAGCTAGCAGAAGACAATGAGCAGTTCTTC. The chain joins TRBV7-3 to TRBJ2-1, with D possibly TRBD2 on 5 matching bases. CDR3 length: 17 amino acids. The V and J ends lost 1 base and 5 bases respectively, with 18 bases between them. CDR1 and CDR2 (germline): SGHTA, FQGTGA.

The chain carries TRBV10-3 and TRBJ1-1; D call uncertain. V lost 4 bases to trimming and J lost 7 bases, with 13 bases between them. CDR1 is ENHRY, CDR2 SYGVKD, per germline. This CDR3 is 13 amino acids long. CDR3 protein: CAISGSDGGEAFF. The CDR3 region has the DNA TGTGCCATCAGTGGATCCGACGGCGGTGAAGCTTTCTTT.